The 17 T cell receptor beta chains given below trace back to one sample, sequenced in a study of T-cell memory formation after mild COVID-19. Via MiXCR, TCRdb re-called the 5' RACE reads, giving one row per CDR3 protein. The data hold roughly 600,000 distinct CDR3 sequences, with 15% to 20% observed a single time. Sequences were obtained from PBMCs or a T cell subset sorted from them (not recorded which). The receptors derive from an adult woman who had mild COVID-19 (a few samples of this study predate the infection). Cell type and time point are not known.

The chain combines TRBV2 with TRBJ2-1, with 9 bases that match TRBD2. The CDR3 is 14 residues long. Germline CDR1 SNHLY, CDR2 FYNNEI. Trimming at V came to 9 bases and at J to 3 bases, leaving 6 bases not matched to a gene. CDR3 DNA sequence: TGTGCCAGTTATAGCGGGAGAGTCTACAATGAGCAGTTCTTC. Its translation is CASYSGRVYNEQFF.

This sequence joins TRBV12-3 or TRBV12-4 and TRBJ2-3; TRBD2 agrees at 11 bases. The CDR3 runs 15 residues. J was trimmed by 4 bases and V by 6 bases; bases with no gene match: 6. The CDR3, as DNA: TGTGCCAGCAGCCTACTAGCGGGAGTGGCAGATACGCAGTATTTT. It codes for CASSLLAGVADTQYF.

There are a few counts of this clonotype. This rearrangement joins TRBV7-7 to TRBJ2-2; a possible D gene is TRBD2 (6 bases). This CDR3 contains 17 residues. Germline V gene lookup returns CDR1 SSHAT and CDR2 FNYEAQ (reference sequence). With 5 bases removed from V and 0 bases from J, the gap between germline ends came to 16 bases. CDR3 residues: CASSDPGSSSNTGELFF. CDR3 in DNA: TGTGCCAGCAGCGATCCCGGGAGCTCCTCGAACACCGGGGAGCTGTTTTTT.

Here the CDR3 reads CASSFYGGHRETQYF. In DNA form, the CDR3 reads TGCGCCAGCAGCTTTTACGGGGGGCATAGAGAGACCCAGTACTTC. The chain uses TRBV5-1 and TRBJ2-5; D is possibly TRBD2 (7 bases). CDR3 length: 15 amino acids. In germline, CDR1 is SGHRS, CDR2 YFSETQ. V lost 2 bases, J lost 4 bases, and 15 bases lay in between. Supplemented by reference TRBV5-1 and TRBJ2-5, the full variable domain reads KAGVTQTPRYLIKTRGQQVTLSCSPISGHRSVSWYQQTPGQGLQFLFEYFSETQRNKGNFPGRFSGRQFSNSRSEMNVSTLELGDSALYLCASSFYGGHRETQYFGPGTRLLVL.

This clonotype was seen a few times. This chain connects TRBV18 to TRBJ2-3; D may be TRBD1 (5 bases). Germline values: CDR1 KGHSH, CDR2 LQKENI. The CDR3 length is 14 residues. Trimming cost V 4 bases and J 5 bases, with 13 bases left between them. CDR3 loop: CASSQTVEGDTQYF. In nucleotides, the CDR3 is TGTGCCAGCTCACAGACAGTCGAAGGAGATACGCAGTATTTT.

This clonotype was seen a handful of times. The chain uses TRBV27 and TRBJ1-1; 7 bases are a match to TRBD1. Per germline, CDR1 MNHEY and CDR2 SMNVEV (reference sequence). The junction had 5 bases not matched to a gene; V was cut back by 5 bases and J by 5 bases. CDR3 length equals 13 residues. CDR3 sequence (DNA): TGTGCCAGCAGTCTTCACAGGGGAACTGAAGCTTTCTTT. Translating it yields CASSLHRGTEAFF.

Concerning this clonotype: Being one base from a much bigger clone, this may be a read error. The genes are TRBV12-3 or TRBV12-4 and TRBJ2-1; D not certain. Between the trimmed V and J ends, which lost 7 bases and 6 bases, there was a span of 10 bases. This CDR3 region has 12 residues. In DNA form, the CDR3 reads TGTGCCAGCACTCACCTCCGCAATGAGCAGTTCTTC. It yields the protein CASTHLRNEQFF.

CDR3 amino acids: CASSPETTGIEAFF. The DNA for the CDR3 is TGTGCCAGCAGCCCAGAAACCACAGGGATCGAAGCTTTCTTT. The V call is TRBV9, the J call TRBJ1-1; D is possibly TRBD1 (6 bases). The CDR3 sequence is 14 residues long. The V and J ends lost 4 bases and 8 bases respectively, with 18 bases between them. CDR1 is SGDLS and CDR2 is YYNGEE in the germline V gene.

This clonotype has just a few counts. As DNA, the CDR3 is TGTGCCAGCAGTTTATCTGGGTCCCATGGCTACACCTTC. It yields the protein CASSLSGSHGYTF. V usage is TRBV12-3 or TRBV12-4 and J usage is TRBJ1-2; D uncertain. The V gene lost 2 bases and the J gene lost 6 bases, with 10 bases spanning the gap. CDR3 size: 13 residues.

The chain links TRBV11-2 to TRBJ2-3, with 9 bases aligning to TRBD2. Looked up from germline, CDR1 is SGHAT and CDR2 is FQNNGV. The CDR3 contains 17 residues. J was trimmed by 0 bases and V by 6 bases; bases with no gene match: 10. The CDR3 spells CASRRFASGTSTDTQYF. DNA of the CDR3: TGTGCCAGCAGGCGATTTGCTAGCGGGACGAGCACAGATACGCAGTATTTT.

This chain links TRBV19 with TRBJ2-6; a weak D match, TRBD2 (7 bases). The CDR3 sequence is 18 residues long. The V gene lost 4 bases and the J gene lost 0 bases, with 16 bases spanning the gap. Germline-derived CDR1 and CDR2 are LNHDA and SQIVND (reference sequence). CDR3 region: CASSTAGATSSGANVLTF. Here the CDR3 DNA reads TGTGCCAGTAGTACGGCGGGGGCAACCTCCTCTGGGGCCAACGTCCTGACTTTC.

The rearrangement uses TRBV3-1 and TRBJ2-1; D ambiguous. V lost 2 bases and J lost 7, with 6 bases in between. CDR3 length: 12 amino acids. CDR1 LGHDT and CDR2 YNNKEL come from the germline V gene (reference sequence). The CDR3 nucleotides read TGTGCCAGCAGCCAATCGTGGAATGAGCAGTTCTTC. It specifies CASSQSWNEQFF.

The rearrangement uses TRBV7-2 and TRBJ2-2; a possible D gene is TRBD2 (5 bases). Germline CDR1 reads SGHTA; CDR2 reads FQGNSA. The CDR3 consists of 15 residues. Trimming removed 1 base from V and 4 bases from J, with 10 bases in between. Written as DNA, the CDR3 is TGTGCCAGCAGCTTAGTAGCGCAACCCACCGGGGAGCTGTTTTTT. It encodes CASSLVAQPTGELFF.

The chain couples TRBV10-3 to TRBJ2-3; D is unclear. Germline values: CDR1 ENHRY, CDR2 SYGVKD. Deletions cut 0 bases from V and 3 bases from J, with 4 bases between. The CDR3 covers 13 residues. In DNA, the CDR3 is TGTGCCATCAGTGAGTCCGTTACAGATACGCAGTATTTT. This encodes CAISESVTDTQYF.

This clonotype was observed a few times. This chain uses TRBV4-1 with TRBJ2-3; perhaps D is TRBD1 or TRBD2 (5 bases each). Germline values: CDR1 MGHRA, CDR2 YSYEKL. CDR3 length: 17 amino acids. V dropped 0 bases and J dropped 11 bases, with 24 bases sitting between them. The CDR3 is CASSQDLFGFTGPMQYF. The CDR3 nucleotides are TGCGCCAGCAGCCAAGATCTCTTTGGCTTTACGGGACCTATGCAGTATTTT.

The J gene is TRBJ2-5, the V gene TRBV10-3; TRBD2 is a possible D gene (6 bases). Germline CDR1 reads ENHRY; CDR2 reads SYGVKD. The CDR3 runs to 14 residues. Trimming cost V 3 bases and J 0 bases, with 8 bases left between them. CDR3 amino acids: CAISEGRYQETQYF. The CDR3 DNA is TGTGCCATCAGTGAAGGGAGGTACCAAGAGACCCAGTACTTC.

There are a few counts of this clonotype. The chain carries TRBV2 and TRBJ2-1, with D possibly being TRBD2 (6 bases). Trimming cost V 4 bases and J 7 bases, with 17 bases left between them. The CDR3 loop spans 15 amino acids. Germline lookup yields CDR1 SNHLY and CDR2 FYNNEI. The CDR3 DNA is TGTGCCAGCAGTGGGACTCGGCTTGGGGGGAATGAGCAGTTCTTC. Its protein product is CASSGTRLGGNEQFF.